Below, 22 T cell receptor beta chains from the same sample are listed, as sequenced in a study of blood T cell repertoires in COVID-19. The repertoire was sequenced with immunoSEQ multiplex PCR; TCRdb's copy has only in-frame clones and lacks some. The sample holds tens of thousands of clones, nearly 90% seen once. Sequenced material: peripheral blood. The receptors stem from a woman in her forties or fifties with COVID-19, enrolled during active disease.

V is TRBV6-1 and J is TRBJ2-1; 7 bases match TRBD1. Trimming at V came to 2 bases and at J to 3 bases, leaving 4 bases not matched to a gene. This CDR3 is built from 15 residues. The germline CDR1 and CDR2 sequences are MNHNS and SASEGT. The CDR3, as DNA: TGTGCCAGCAGTGAACGGGACAGAAACTACAATGAGCAGTTCTTC. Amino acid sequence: CASSERDRNYNEQFF.

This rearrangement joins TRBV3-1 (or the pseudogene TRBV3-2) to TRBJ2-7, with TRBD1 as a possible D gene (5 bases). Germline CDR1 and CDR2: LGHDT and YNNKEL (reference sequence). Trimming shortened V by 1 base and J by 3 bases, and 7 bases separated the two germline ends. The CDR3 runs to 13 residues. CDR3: CASSQGQNYEQYF. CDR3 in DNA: TGTGCCAGCAGCCAAGGACAGAACTACGAGCAGTACTTC.

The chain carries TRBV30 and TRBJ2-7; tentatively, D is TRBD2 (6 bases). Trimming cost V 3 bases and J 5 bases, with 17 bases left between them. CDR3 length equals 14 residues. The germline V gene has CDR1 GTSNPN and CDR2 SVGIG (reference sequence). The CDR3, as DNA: TGTGCCTGGAGATTGACTAGAGGTGCGAACGAGCAGTACTTC. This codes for CAWRLTRGANEQYF.

This CDR3 reads CASSPTTSVETQYF. CDR3 nucleotides: TGTGCCAGCAGCCCCACGACTAGCGTGGAGACCCAGTACTTC. V is TRBV6-5 and J is TRBJ2-5; 8 positions agree with TRBD2. Trimming at V came to 6 bases and at J to 5 bases, leaving 8 bases not matched to a gene. Germline-derived CDR1 and CDR2 are MNHEY and SVGAGI. The CDR3 loop spans 14 amino acids.

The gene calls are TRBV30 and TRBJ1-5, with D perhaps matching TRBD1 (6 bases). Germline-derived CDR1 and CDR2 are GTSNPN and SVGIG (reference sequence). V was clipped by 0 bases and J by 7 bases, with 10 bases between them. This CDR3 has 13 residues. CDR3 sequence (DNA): TGTGCCTGGAGTGTACAGGGTGTACAGCCCCAGCATTTT. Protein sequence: CAWSVQGVQPQHF.

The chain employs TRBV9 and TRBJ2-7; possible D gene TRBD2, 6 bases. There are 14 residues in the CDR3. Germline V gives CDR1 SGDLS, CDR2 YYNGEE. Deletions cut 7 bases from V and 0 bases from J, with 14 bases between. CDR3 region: CASAAGAGSYEQYF. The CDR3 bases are TGTGCCAGCGCCGCCGGAGCGGGCTCCTACGAGCAGTACTTC.

The CDR3 DNA reads as TGTGCCAGCAGTCCGCGGACTAGCGGGAACAACGAGCAGTACTTC. Amino acids: CASSPRTSGNNEQYF. The chain links TRBV28 to TRBJ2-7; 12 bases fit TRBD2. Germline trimming cut 5 bases from V and 5 bases from J; bases unmatched to any gene: 7. The V gene's germline CDR1 is MDHEN and CDR2 SYDVKM. This CDR3 region has 15 residues.

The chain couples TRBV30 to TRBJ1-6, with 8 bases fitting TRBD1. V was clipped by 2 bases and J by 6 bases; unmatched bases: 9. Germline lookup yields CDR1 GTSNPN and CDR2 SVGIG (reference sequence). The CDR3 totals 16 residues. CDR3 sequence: CAWSPTGGVTNSPLHF. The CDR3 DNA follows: TGTGCCTGGAGTCCTACAGGGGGTGTTACTAATTCACCCCTCCACTTT.

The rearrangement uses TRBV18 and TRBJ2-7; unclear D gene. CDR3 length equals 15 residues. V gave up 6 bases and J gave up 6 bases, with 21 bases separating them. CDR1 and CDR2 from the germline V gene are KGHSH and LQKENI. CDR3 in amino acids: CASSPIALLMSEQYF. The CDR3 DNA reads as TGTGCCAGCTCTCCGATAGCCCTTTTGATGAGCGAGCAGTACTTC. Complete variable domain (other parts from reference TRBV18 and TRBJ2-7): NAGVMQNPRHLVRRRGQEARLRCSPMKGHSHVYWYRQLPEEGLKFMVYLQKENIIDESGMPKERFSAEFPKEGPSILRIQQVVRGDSAAYFCASSPIALLMSEQYFGPGTRLTVT.

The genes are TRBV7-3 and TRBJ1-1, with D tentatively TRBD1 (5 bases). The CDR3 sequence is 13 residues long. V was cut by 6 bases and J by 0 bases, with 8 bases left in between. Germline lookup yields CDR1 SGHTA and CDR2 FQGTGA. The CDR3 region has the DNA TGTGCCAGCAGTATGGACATGAACACTGAAGCTTTCTTT. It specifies CASSMDMNTEAFF.

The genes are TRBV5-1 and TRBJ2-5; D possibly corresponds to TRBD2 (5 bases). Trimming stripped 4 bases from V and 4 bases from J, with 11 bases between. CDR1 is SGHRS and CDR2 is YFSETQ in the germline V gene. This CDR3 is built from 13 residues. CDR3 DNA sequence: TGCGCCAGCAGCGAGGGCCCTGTAGAGACCCAGTACTTC. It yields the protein CASSEGPVETQYF.

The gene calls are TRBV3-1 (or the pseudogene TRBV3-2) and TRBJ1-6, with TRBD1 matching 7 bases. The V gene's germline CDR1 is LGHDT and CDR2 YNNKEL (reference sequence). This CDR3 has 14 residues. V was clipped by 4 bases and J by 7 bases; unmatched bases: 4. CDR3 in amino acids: CASSPGQKNSPLHF. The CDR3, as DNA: TGTGCCAGCAGCCCGGGACAGAAGAATTCACCCCTCCACTTT.

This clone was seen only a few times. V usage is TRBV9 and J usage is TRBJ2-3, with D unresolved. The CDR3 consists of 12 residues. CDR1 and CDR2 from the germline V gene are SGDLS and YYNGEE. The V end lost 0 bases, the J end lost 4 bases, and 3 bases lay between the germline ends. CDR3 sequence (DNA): TGTGCCAGCAGCGTAGTCGCAGATACGCAGTATTTT. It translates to CASSVVADTQYF.

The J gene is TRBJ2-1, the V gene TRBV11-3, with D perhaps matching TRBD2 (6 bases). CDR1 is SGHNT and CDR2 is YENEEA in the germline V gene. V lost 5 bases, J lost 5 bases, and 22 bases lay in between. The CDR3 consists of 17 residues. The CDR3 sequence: CASSRKVWRERNNEQFF. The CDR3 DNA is TGTGCCAGCAGCCGGAAGGTGTGGAGGGAGAGGAACAATGAGCAGTTCTTC.

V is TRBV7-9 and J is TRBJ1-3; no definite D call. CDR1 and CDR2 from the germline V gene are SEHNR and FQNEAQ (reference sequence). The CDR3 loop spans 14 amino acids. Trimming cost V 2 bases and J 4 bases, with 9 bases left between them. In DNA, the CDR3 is TGTGCCAGCAGCTTAATGGCACCGGGAAACACCATATATTTT. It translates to CASSLMAPGNTIYF.

CDR3 coding DNA: TGTGCCAGCAGCTTATATAGCGGCTACAATGAGCAGTTCTTC. This codes for CASSLYSGYNEQFF. V gene TRBV7-3 combines with J gene TRBJ2-1; possible D gene TRBD2, 6 bases. The germline CDR1 and CDR2 sequences are SGHTA and FQGTGA. The CDR3 totals 14 residues. V gave up 2 bases and J gave up 3 bases, with 8 bases separating them.

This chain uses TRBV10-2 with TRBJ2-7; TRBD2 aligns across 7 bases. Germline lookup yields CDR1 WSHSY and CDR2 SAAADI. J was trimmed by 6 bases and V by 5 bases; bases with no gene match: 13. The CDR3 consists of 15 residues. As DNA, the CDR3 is TGCGCCAGCAGTCGGCAGGGCGGCCCGGGAGGCGAGCAGTACTTC. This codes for CASSRQGGPGGEQYF.

The CDR3 region is CASSRTGQVAGELFF. CDR3 DNA: TGTGCCAGCTCGCGGACAGGGCAGGTCGCCGGGGAGCTGTTTTTT. This rearrangement joins TRBV11-3 to TRBJ2-2; 8 nucleotides agree with TRBD1. Germline CDR1 and CDR2: SGHNT and YENEEA. The length of the CDR3 is 15 residues. J gave up 6 bases and V 8 bases, and 11 bases lay outside the gene matches.

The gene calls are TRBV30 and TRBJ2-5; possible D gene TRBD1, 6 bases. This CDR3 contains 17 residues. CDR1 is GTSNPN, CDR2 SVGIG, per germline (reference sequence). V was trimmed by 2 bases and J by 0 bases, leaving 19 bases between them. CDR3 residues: CAWSISQGASYQETQYF. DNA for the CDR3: TGTGCCTGGAGTATTTCACAGGGAGCCTCGTACCAAGAGACCCAGTACTTC.

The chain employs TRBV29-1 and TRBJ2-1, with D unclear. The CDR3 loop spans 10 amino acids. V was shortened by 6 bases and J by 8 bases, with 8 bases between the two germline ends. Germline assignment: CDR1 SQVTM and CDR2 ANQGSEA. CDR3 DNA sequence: TGCAGCGTCAGGCAGTATGAGCAGTTCTTC. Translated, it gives CSVRQYEQFF.

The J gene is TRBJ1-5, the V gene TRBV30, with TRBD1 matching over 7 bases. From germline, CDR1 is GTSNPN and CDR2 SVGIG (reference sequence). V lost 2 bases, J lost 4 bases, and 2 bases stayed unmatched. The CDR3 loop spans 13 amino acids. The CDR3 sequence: CAWSPDRNQPQHF. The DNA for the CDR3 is TGTGCCTGGAGTCCGGACAGGAATCAGCCCCAGCATTTT.

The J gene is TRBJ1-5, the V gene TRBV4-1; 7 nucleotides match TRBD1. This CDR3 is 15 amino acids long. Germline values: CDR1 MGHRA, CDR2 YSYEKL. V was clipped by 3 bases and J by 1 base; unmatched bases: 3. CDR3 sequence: CASSQNRGSNQPQHF. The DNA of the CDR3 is TGCGCCAGCAGCCAGAACAGGGGCAGCAATCAGCCCCAGCATTTT.